These 9 T cell receptor beta chains originate from one sample sequenced in a study of beta chain features in type 1 diabetes (dated by TCRdb to the late 2010s). The library was prepared using the immunoSEQ multiplex PCR assay. The entire amount of isolated RNA was reverse transcribed using the High Capacity cDNA Reverse Transcription Kit, so the sequenced TCRB transcripts were expressed ones. TCRdb limited this immuneACCESS table to in-frame rearrangements with V and J called. A share of clones is missing; checked studies link under half to unresolved V genes, and the rest is unexplained. The sample profile shows 200,000 to 250,000 clones; about 25% of them were found once. Of the sample, approximately 4% is held by the ten largest clones. The material sequenced was central memory CD4+ T cells from blood. The source is a man aged 30 to 45 in good health.

This clone was observed a few times. The rearrangement uses TRBV20-1 and TRBJ1-1; no clear D gene. V dropped 2 bases and J dropped 7 bases, with 8 bases sitting between them. The CDR3 extends over 11 amino acids. CDR1 and CDR2 from the germline V gene are DFQATT and SNEGSKA (reference sequence). CDR3 in amino acids: CSARRQLEAFF. In nucleotides, the CDR3 is TGCAGTGCTAGACGGCAGCTTGAAGCTTTCTTT.

About this clone: A far more abundant clone sits one base away, making this likely a read error. The rearrangement joins TRBV30 to TRBJ1-1; weak D call: TRBD1 (5 bases). V lost 3 bases and J lost 2, with 10 bases in between. CDR3 size: 13 residues. Germline CDR1 GTSNPN, CDR2 SVGIG (reference sequence). The CDR3 nucleotides read TGTGCCTGGAGAACAGGCTGTAACACTGAAGCTTTCTTT. Its protein product is CAWRTGCNTEAFF.

J is TRBJ1-2 and V is TRBV20-1; D is ambiguous. V was pared by 6 bases and J by 4 bases, with 9 bases between. CDR1 DFQATT and CDR2 SNEGSKA come from the germline V gene (reference sequence). The CDR3 consists of 11 residues. CDR3: CSALLRYGYTF. The CDR3 nucleotides are TGCAGTGCGCTTCTACGCTATGGCTACACCTTC.

In DNA form, the CDR3 reads TGTGCCAGTAGTATAGACTGGGGACAACTTAATGAAAAACTGTTTTTT. It translates to CASSIDWGQLNEKLFF. V and J are TRBV19 and TRBJ1-4; tentatively, D is TRBD1 (6 bases). Germline CDR1 and CDR2: LNHDA and SQIVND (reference sequence). Trimming pared 0 bases from V and 4 bases from J, leaving 12 bases between. The CDR3 totals 16 residues.

The chain is built from TRBV28 and TRBJ2-1; 10 nucleotides align to TRBD2. The CDR3 length is 19 residues. Germline CDR1 MDHEN, CDR2 SYDVKM. With 3 bases clipped from V and 0 bases from J, the junction kept 11 bases outside the gene matches. Written as DNA, the CDR3 is TGTGCCAGCAGTTTGACCCTAGCGGGAGTTTTCCGCTCCTACAATGAGCAGTTCTTC. Translating gives CASSLTLAGVFRSYNEQFF.

This chain connects TRBV30 to TRBJ2-3; 11 nucleotides align to TRBD1. The CDR3 has 13 residues. Germline values: CDR1 GTSNPN, CDR2 SVGIG (reference sequence). V lost 4 bases to trimming and J lost 4 bases; unmatched junction nucleotides: 1. This CDR3 is CAWTGQGADTQYF. The CDR3 nucleotides are TGTGCCTGGACGGGACAGGGGGCAGATACGCAGTATTTT.

This clone was picked up a small number of times. The chain employs TRBV27 and TRBJ2-1; 12 nucleotides line up with TRBD2. The CDR3 has 15 amino acids. Germline loops: CDR1 MNHEY, CDR2 SMNVEV (reference sequence). J was trimmed by 3 bases and V by 5 bases; bases with no gene match: 2. The CDR3 region is CASSRTSGVYNEQFF. Written as DNA, the CDR3 is TGTGCCAGCAGTAGGACTAGCGGGGTCTACAATGAGCAGTTCTTC.

The V and J genes are TRBV7-6 and TRBJ2-7; D is perhaps TRBD2 (6 bases). Trimming cost V 5 bases and J 2 bases, with 19 bases left between them. The V gene's germline CDR1 is SGHVS and CDR2 FNYEAQ. The CDR3 is 16 amino acids. The CDR3 protein is CASSQTSQSGAYEQYF. The CDR3 DNA reads TGTGCCAGCAGCCAAACTTCCCAGTCGGGGGCCTACGAGCAGTACTTC.

This rearrangement joins TRBV2 to TRBJ2-3; maybe TRBD1 (6 bases). Between the trimmed V and J ends, which lost 7 bases and 1 base, there was a span of 15 bases. The CDR3 is 15 residues long. Per the germline V gene, CDR1 is SNHLY and CDR2 is FYNNEI. The chain's CDR3 is CASNLKAGGTDTQYF. Here the CDR3 DNA reads TGTGCCAGCAATCTGAAGGCAGGGGGCACAGATACGCAGTATTTT.